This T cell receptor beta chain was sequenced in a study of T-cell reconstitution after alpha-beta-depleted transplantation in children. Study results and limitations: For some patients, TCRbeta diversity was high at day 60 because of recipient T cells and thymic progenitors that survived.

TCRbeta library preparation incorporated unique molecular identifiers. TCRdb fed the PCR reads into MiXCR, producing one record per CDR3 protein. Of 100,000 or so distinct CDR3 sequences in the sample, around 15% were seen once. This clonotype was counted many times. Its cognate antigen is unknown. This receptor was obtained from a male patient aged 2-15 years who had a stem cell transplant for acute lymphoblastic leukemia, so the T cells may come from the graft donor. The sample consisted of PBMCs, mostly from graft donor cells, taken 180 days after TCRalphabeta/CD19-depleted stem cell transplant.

The CDR3 loop reads CASKSASTGRDGTF. CDR3 DNA sequence: TGTGCCAGTAAGTCAGCCTCGACGGGCAGAGATGGCACCTTC. The chain is built from TRBV19 and TRBJ1-2; D unresolved. Germline V lookup: CDR1 LNHDA, CDR2 SQIVND (reference sequence). The CDR3 spans 14 residues. V was pared by 7 bases and J by 13 bases, with 25 bases between.